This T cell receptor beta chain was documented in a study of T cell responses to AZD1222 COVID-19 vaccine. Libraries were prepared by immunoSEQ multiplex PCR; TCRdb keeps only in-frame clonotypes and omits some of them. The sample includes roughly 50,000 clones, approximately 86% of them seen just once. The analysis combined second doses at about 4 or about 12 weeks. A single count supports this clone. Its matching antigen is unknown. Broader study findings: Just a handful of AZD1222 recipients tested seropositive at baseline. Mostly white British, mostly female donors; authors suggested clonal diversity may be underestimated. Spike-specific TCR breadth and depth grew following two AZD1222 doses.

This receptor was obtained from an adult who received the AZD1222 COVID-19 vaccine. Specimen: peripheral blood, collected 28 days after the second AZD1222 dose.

CDR3 nucleotide sequence: TGTGCCAGCAGCCTCAGCGGGAGGGACTACAATGAGCAGTTCTTC. Translating it yields CASSLSGRDYNEQFF. V is TRBV7-3 and J is TRBJ2-1; 10 nucleotides align to TRBD2. This CDR3 spans 15 amino acids. Germline loops: CDR1 SGHTA, CDR2 FQGTGA. V was pared by 5 bases and J by 3 bases, with 4 bases of the junction left unmatched.